Listed below are T cell receptor beta chains from one sample, sequenced in a study of T cells of healthy individuals. TCRdb ran MiXCR on the 5' RACE reads and lists one entry per CDR3 protein. The repertoire has tens of thousands of distinct CDR3 sequences, around 15% of them found once; the top ten carry 4% to 5%. All receptors derive from a human donor in good health. Both conserved end residues are trimmed from each CDR3. Each record gives: clone size, V gene, CDR3 protein. A row's size may be missing; if present it is once, few, many or a size class.

clone size: few; V gene: TRBV5-1; CDR3 protein: ASSAGLAGGPDEQY
clone size: .; V gene: TRBV20-1; CDR3 protein: SAINRHTNEKLF
clone size: once; V gene: TRBV10-3; CDR3 protein: ASRRDSSYEQY
clone size: many; V gene: TRBV9; CDR3 protein: ASSRDFLPYEQY
clone size: .; V gene: TRBV12-3/TRBV12-4; CDR3 protein: ASSLGQGINEKLF
clone size: many; V gene: TRBV5-1; CDR3 protein: ASTGGTGELF
clone size: .; V gene: TRBV5-1; CDR3 protein: ASSLQPGQGENIQY
clone size: .; V gene: TRBV12-3/TRBV12-4; CDR3 protein: ASSLRDGTYNEQF
clone size: .; V gene: TRBV6-4; CDR3 protein: ASSETGSTDTQY
clone size: many; V gene: TRBV2; CDR3 protein: ASSPRTSGEGEQF
clone size: .; V gene: TRBV29-1; CDR3 protein: SVTTLAGGQQY
clone size: .; V gene: TRBV5-5; CDR3 protein: ASSLVMTNQPQH
clone size: few; V gene: TRBV28; CDR3 protein: ASILGGGVGNQPQH
clone size: few; V gene: TRBV10-3; CDR3 protein: AISAGQGAAGANVLT
clone size: many; V gene: TRBV28; CDR3 protein: ASSSRTPYSGANVLT
clone size: few; V gene: TRBV6-1; CDR3 protein: ASSEMLAEANEQF
clone size: .; V gene: TRBV6-2/TRBV6-3; CDR3 protein: ASSWIGDYEQY
clone size: many; V gene: TRBV3-1; CDR3 protein: ASRPTGTSGRPRNPDYNEQF
clone size: .; V gene: TRBV5-6; CDR3 protein: ASSWGPIQETQY
clone size: medium-sized; V gene: TRBV20-1; CDR3 protein: SARQGAANYGYT